This T cell receptor beta chain is drawn from a study of T cells in localized non-small cell lung cancer. Study-wide results and caveats: Median detection of top 100 tumor clones in adjacent lung was 57 clones.

Repertoires were generated with immunoSEQ multiplex PCR, while TCRdb's copy carries only in-frame clones and drops some. The sample gives approximately 41,000 clones, 86% of which show up once; under 7% is in the top ten. From germline, CDR1 is LGHNT and CDR2 FRNRAP. The V and J ends lost 5 bases and 7 bases respectively, with 18 bases between them. The CDR3 covers 15 residues. In regard to this clone: Its specificity is unknown.

The TCR sequence derives from a male donor older than 55 with stage II lung adenocarcinoma. The chain is built from TRBV12-5 and TRBJ1-5; D is undetermined. The input for sequencing was peripheral blood mononuclear cells, taken before any cancer treatment. CDR3: CASGLPREGGQPQHF. The CDR3 DNA reads TGTGCTAGTGGTCTCCCCCGGGAGGGAGGACAGCCCCAGCATTTT. Complete variable domain (other parts from reference TRBV12-5 and TRBJ1-5): DARVTQTPRHKVTEMGQEVTMRCQPILGHNTVFWYRQTMMQGLELLAYFRNRAPLDDSGMPKDRFSAEMPDATLATLKIQPSEPRDSAVYFCASGLPREGGQPQHFGDGTRLSIL.